This TCR beta chain was found in a study of cytomegalovirus exposure and HLA in healthy donors. General study findings and limits: In presence/absence analyses, roughly uniform sequencing depth across donors was assumed.

Remarks on this clone: As yet, its antigen is unknown.

PCR primers comprised 60 Vbeta and 13 Jbeta primers. Libraries were prepared by immunoSEQ multiplex PCR; TCRdb keeps only in-frame clonotypes and omits some of them. The table has roughly 190,000 clones, 75% to 85% seen once. CDR3 length: 13 amino acids. V lost 2 bases and J 1 base, leaving 5 bases between the germline ends. CDR1 is MNHNS, CDR2 SASEGT, per germline. This TCR was sampled from a woman aged 25-40 years in good health and CMV-seropositive. Source material: PBMCs. The chain has TRBV6-1 and TRBJ1-2; a possible D gene is TRBD1 (5 bases). This CDR3 reads CASSERGNYGYTF. DNA of the CDR3: TGTGCCAGCAGTGAAAGGGGTAACTATGGCTACACCTTC.